This T cell receptor beta chain was profiled in a study of OX40 agonist ivuxolimab in advanced cancers. Regarding the study as a whole: Determination of antigen specificity was not performed for the expanded peripheral T cells.

Worth noting for this clone: Its antigen is still unknown.

In germline, CDR1 is SGHVS, CDR2 FQNEAQ. This CDR3 region has 18 residues. V dropped 1 base and J dropped 0 bases, with 16 bases sitting between them. Profiled with immunoSEQ multiplex PCR; TCRdb holds only in-frame clones, not every one. The data hold about 73,000 clones, with approximately 86% observed a single time. The receptor's source is an adult with an advanced solid tumor such as melanoma, head and neck, liver or kidney cancer. The material sequenced was CD4+ or CD8+ T cells sorted from blood, taken in a trial of the OX40 agonist ivuxolimab. This rearrangement joins TRBV7-8 to TRBJ2-1; D is uncertain. As DNA, the CDR3 is TGTGCCAGCAGCTTAGAAGGCAGATACTCCCACTCCTACAATGAGCAGTTCTTC. This sequence encodes CASSLEGRYSHSYNEQFF.